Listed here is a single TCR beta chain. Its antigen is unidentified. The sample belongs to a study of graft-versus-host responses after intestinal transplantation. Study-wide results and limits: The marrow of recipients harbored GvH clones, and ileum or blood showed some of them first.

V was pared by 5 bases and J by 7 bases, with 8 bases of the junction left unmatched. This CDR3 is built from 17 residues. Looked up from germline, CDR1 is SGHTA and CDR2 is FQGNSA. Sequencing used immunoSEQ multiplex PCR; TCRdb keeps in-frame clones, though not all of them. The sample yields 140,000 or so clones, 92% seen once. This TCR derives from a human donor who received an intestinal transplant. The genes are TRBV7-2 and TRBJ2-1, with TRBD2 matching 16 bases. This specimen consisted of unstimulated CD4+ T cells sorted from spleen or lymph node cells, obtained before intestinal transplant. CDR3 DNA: TGTGCCAGCAGCCTAAGCAGGGGACTAGCGGGAGGGAATGAGCAGTTCTTC. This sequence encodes CASSLSRGLAGGNEQFF. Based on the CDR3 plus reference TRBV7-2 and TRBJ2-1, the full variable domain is GAGVSQSPSNKVTEKGKDVELRCDPISGHTALYWYRQSLGQGLEFLIYFQGNSAPDKSGLPSDRFSAERTGGSVSTLTIQRTQQEDSAVYLCASSLSRGLAGGNEQFFGPGTRLTVL.